The entry that follows covers one T cell receptor beta chain sequence. TCRdb's copy holds only in-frame clones and misses some; the assay was immunoSEQ multiplex PCR. Of roughly 67,000 clones in the sample, approximately 88% were seen once. The data originate from a study of blood T cell repertoires in COVID-19. Study details: The United States, Italy and Spain supplied acute and convalescent COVID-19 samples. PBMCs, B-cell-depleted T cells, or T cells provided the cDNA or gDNA that made up the material.

CDR1 is MNHNY, CDR2 SVGAGI, per germline (reference sequence). The CDR3 consists of 17 residues. After removal of 5 bases from V and 4 bases from J, the junction contained 13 bases not matched to a gene. The TCR originated in a woman between 55 and 75 years old with acute or convalescent COVID-19. Sequencing used peripheral blood. The chain uses TRBV6-6 and TRBJ2-2; 7 bases fit TRBD2. The CDR3 loop is CASSPLQAGVGTGELFF. The CDR3 DNA sequence: TGTGCCAGCAGTCCCCTACAGGCGGGAGTAGGCACCGGGGAGCTGTTTTTT.